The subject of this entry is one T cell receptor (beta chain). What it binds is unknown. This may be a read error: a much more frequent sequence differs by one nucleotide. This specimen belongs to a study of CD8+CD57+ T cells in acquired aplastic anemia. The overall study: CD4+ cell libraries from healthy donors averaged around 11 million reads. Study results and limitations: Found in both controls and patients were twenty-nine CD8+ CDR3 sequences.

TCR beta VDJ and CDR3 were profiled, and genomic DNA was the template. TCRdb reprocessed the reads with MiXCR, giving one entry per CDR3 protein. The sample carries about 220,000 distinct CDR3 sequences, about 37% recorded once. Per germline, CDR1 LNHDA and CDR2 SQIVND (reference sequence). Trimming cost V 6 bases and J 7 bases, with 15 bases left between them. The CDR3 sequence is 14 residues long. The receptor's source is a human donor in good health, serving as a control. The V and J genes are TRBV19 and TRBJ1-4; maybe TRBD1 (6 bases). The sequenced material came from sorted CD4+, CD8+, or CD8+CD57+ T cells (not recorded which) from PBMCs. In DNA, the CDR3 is TGTGCCAGTAGAGGGCCGGGGGGCGTTGAAAAACTGTTTTTT. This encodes CASRGPGGVEKLFF.